These 30 T cell receptor beta chains were all obtained from the same sample, sequenced in a study of T cell responses to AZD1222 COVID-19 vaccine. This table comes from immunoSEQ multiplex PCR, and its TCRdb copy is limited to in-frame clones, with some not included. This table holds approximately 79,000 clones, 80% to 90% found once. Material: peripheral blood, obtained on day 0 of AZD1222 vaccination. The receptors were sampled from an adult in good health.

The rearrangement uses TRBV9 and TRBJ2-5, with TRBD2 matching 14 bases. CDR3 size: 18 residues. CDR1 and CDR2 (germline): SGDLS, YYNGEE. J gave up 5 bases and V 4 bases, and 13 bases lay outside the gene matches. CDR3 residues: CASSTRLAGGPEEETQYF. The CDR3 DNA follows: TGTGCCAGCAGCACCCGACTAGCGGGAGGGCCCGAGGAGGAGACCCAGTACTTC.

The chain links TRBV27 to TRBJ2-1; D may be TRBD1 (7 bases). V lost 7 bases, J lost 5 bases, and 21 bases lay in between. Germline V gene lookup returns CDR1 MNHEY and CDR2 SMNVEV (reference sequence). The CDR3 has 16 amino acids. The CDR3 DNA reads TGTGCCAGCATAGGGGGCCCGGGACTCCCGAACAATGAGCAGTTCTTC. Protein product: CASIGGPGLPNNEQFF.

J is TRBJ2-4 and V is TRBV7-8; 9 bases fit TRBD2. V lost 1 base and J lost 9; bases outside the gene matches: 7. Germline V CDR1 and CDR2: SGHVS, FQNEAQ. CDR3 length: 15 residues. The CDR3 is CASSLEASGTSIQYF. The CDR3 DNA follows: TGTGCCAGCAGCTTAGAGGCTAGCGGGACAAGCATTCAGTACTTC.

The chain uses TRBV12-3 or TRBV12-4 and TRBJ1-3; maybe TRBD1 (5 bases). This CDR3 contains 13 residues. Trimming cost V 6 bases and J 4 bases, with 10 bases left between them. CDR3 sequence: CASSSGPGNTIYF. CDR3 nucleotide sequence: TGTGCCAGCAGCTCGGGGCCAGGAAACACCATATATTTT.

This chain links TRBV28 with TRBJ2-3; 10 bases align to TRBD1. Looked up from germline, CDR1 is MDHEN and CDR2 is SYDVKM. V shed 10 bases, J shed 4 bases, and the junction held 8 bases outside the gene matches. This CDR3 comprises 14 residues. The chain's CDR3 is CANSRGQGADTQYF. CDR3 DNA: TGTGCCAACTCCCGCGGACAGGGGGCAGATACGCAGTATTTT.

The CDR3 coding sequence is TGTGCCAGCAGTCTTGAGGGGGCACAAGGCTACACCTTC. Translating gives CASSLEGAQGYTF. This chain uses TRBV28 with TRBJ1-2; 7 nucleotides match TRBD1. CDR3 length: 13 residues. Looked up from germline, CDR1 is MDHEN and CDR2 is SYDVKM. J lost 8 bases, V lost 5 bases, and 8 bases had no gene match.

The rearrangement joins TRBV18 to TRBJ1-1, with D perhaps TRBD1 (6 bases). The CDR3 covers 16 residues. Germline V gene sequence: CDR1 KGHSH, CDR2 LQKENI. Trimming shortened V by 5 bases and J by 2 bases, and 18 bases separated the two germline ends. CDR3 residues: CASSSRVQGPNTEAFF. In nucleotides, the CDR3 is TGTGCCAGCTCATCACGTGTACAGGGCCCCAACACTGAAGCTTTCTTT.

V usage is TRBV5-1 and J usage is TRBJ1-3; 8 bases align to TRBD1. The CDR3 covers 15 residues. The germline V gene encodes CDR1 SGHRS and CDR2 YFSETQ. The V segment lost 3 bases and the J segment 0 bases; nucleotides outside the gene matches: 2. The CDR3 loop reads CASSSGQGSGNTIYF. CDR3 in DNA: TGCGCCAGCAGCTCCGGACAGGGCTCTGGAAACACCATATATTTT.

The genes are TRBV7-9 and TRBJ1-6; 7 bases align to TRBD1. This CDR3 comprises 14 residues. The V segment lost 4 bases and the J segment 10 bases; nucleotides outside the gene matches: 7. CDR1 is SEHNR and CDR2 is FQNEAQ in the germline V gene (reference sequence). This CDR3 is CASSSPGGRSPLHF. In DNA form, the CDR3 reads TGTGCCAGCAGCTCCCCAGGGGGGCGATCACCCCTCCACTTT.

This clone was seen just once. This chain's CDR3 is CASSDVGQGRNQPQHF. In DNA form, the CDR3 reads TGTGCCAGCAGTGACGTGGGACAGGGTCGCAATCAGCCCCAGCATTTT. This chain connects TRBV2 to TRBJ1-5, with 9 positions matching TRBD1. Germline V lookup: CDR1 SNHLY, CDR2 FYNNEI. Trimming took 3 bases from V and 2 from J; bases not matched to a gene: 5. The CDR3 is made up of 16 amino acids.

V gene TRBV19 combines with J gene TRBJ1-1; D not certain. Trimming removed 4 bases from V and 2 bases from J, with 8 bases in between. CDR1 is LNHDA, CDR2 SQIVND, per germline (reference sequence). The CDR3 extends over 13 amino acids. The CDR3 nucleotides are TGTGCCAGTAGTAGGAGCGTTAACACTGAAGCTTTCTTT. Its protein is CASSRSVNTEAFF.

This rearrangement joins TRBV19 to TRBJ2-3; tentative D call: TRBD2 (5 bases). CDR3 length equals 13 residues. V lost 4 bases, J lost 3 bases, and 8 bases lay in between. In germline, CDR1 is LNHDA, CDR2 SQIVND (reference sequence). For the CDR3, the DNA is TGTGCCAGTAGTACCGGAGGAACAGATACGCAGTATTTT. Protein product: CASSTGGTDTQYF.

The chain employs TRBV29-1 and TRBJ2-7, with 8 bases fitting TRBD2. J lost 0 bases, V lost 5 bases, and 3 bases had no gene match. CDR3 length equals 13 residues. Germline CDR1 SQVTM, CDR2 ANQGSEA. The CDR3 loop is CSVSSGSSYEQYF. CDR3 nucleotide sequence: TGCAGCGTTTCCAGCGGGAGCTCCTACGAGCAGTACTTC.

This chain uses TRBV20-1 with TRBJ1-2; D gene uncertain. This CDR3 spans 9 amino acids. CDR1 is DFQATT, CDR2 SNEGSKA, per germline (reference sequence). Trimming shortened V by 3 bases and J by 8 bases, and 4 bases separated the two germline ends. The CDR3 sequence: CSASRGYTF. The DNA for the CDR3 is TGCAGTGCTAGCAGGGGCTACACCTTC.

The chain combines TRBV28 with TRBJ1-3; perhaps TRBD1 as D (5 bases). CDR3 length: 15 amino acids. Germline values: CDR1 MDHEN, CDR2 SYDVKM. Trimming left V 7 bases short and J 3 bases short, with 16 bases between. The CDR3 nucleotides read TGTGCCAGCACCCTAAGAGGGGAAGGTGGAAACACCATATATTTT. Its translation is CASTLRGEGGNTIYF.

This clone turned up a few times. The rearrangement links TRBV12-2 to TRBJ1-1. TRBV12-2 is noted as a pseudogene. This CDR3 has 13 residues. The CDR3 nucleotides read TGTGCAAGTCGCTCCCGGGGGCGGAATGAAGCTTTCTTT. This gives the protein CASRSRGRNEAFF.

V usage is TRBV18 and J usage is TRBJ1-1; no definite D call. This CDR3 spans 13 amino acids. V lost 1 base, J lost 11 bases, and 14 bases lay in between. The germline CDR1 and CDR2 sequences are KGHSH and LQKENI. The CDR3: CASSPQAARWAFF. The CDR3 DNA reads TGTGCCAGCTCACCACAGGCAGCCCGGTGGGCTTTCTTT.

The chain couples TRBV10-3 to TRBJ2-5; D gene ambiguous. The germline V gene encodes CDR1 ENHRY and CDR2 SYGVKD. The CDR3 loop spans 14 amino acids. V was trimmed by 3 bases and J by 2 bases, leaving 10 bases between them. CDR3 sequence reads: CAISDEVSQETQYF. The CDR3 DNA follows: TGTGCCATCAGTGATGAAGTGAGTCAAGAGACCCAGTACTTC.

The count of this clone is one. The chain is built from TRBV27 and TRBJ2-6, with D unclear. The germline V gene encodes CDR1 MNHEY and CDR2 SMNVEV (reference sequence). V lost 2 bases and J lost 0, with 2 bases in between. The CDR3 spans 14 residues. The CDR3 region has the DNA TGTGCCAGCAGTTTACTCTCTGGGGCCAACGTCCTGACTTTC. Its protein is CASSLLSGANVLTF.

This clone has only a few counts. Compared with germline, one end of the junction differs, possibly owing to a read error. The DNA for the CDR3 is TGTGCTAGCAGCTTAGACAGTAATCAGCCCCAGCATTTT. Translation: CASSLDSNQPQHF. The J gene is TRBJ1-5, the V gene TRBV7-7; TRBD1 is a possible D gene (5 bases). The germline CDR1 and CDR2 sequences are SSHAT and FNYEAQ (reference sequence). CDR3 size: 13 residues.

The rearrangement joins TRBV19 to TRBJ2-2; D is possibly TRBD1 (5 bases). The germline V gene encodes CDR1 LNHDA and CDR2 SQIVND (reference sequence). The CDR3 loop spans 15 amino acids. V was trimmed by 6 bases and J by 4 bases, leaving 15 bases between them. The CDR3 sequence: CASSDVGVSTGELFF. The CDR3 DNA reads as TGTGCCAGTAGCGACGTAGGGGTTAGCACCGGGGAGCTGTTTTTT.

This clone was found a few times. This sequence joins TRBV6-5 and TRBJ1-2; 7 bases are a match to TRBD1. This CDR3 has 12 amino acids. The J segment lost 8 bases and the V segment lost 6 bases, leaving 6 bases of the junction unmatched. Germline V gene lookup returns CDR1 MNHEY and CDR2 SVGAGI. The CDR3 DNA sequence: TGTGCCAGCAGAGACAGGGAGGGAGGCTACACCTTC. Amino acid sequence: CASRDREGGYTF.

This sequence joins TRBV28 and TRBJ2-7; 14 nucleotides agree with TRBD2. The V gene end was trimmed by 3 bases and the J gene end by 4 bases; junction bases not matched to a gene: 5. Germline lookup yields CDR1 MDHEN and CDR2 SYDVKM. The CDR3 extends over 16 amino acids. The CDR3, as DNA: TGTGCCAGCAGTTTTCGGGGGACTAGCGGGGGTTACGAGCAGTACTTC. This translates into CASSFRGTSGGYEQYF.

This chain links TRBV7-9 with TRBJ2-5; perhaps TRBD1 as D (6 bases). The CDR3 runs 16 residues. CDR1 and CDR2 from the germline V gene are SEHNR and FQNEAQ (reference sequence). Trimming removed 1 base from V and 7 bases from J, with 19 bases in between. CDR3 bases: TGTGCCAGCAGCTTAGAAGTCCTGGGGGCGGTCGGGACCCAGTACTTC. It encodes CASSLEVLGAVGTQYF. Filled out from reference TRBV7-9 and TRBJ2-5, the complete variable domain reads DTGVSQNPRHKITKRGQNVTFRCDPISEHNRLYWYRQTLGQGPEFLTYFQNEAQLEKSRLLSDRFSAERPKGSFSTLEIQRTEQGDSAMYLCASSLEVLGAVGTQYFGPGTRLLVL.

In its sample, this clone was seen a few times. The chain has TRBV11-3 and TRBJ2-1, with a possible D match to TRBD2 (6 bases). The V gene's germline CDR1 is SGHNT and CDR2 YENEEA. With 3 bases removed from V and 3 bases from J, the gap between germline ends came to 12 bases. The CDR3 runs 15 residues. DNA of the CDR3: TGTGCCAGCAGCTTGGGGGGAGGTGGCTACAATGAGCAGTTCTTC. It yields the protein CASSLGGGGYNEQFF.

The chain is built from TRBV6-5 and TRBJ2-7; D may be TRBD2 (5 bases). V lost 4 bases and J lost 0, with 10 bases in between. The CDR3 sequence is 14 residues long. Germline V gene data show CDR1 as MNHEY and CDR2 as SVGAGI. The CDR3 region has the DNA TGTGCCAGCAGTTCCGGACTGAGCTCCTACGAGCAGTACTTC. Residues: CASSSGLSSYEQYF.

The V gene is TRBV3-1 (or the pseudogene TRBV3-2), the J gene TRBJ2-1; TRBD2 matches 9 bases. Losses at the gene ends were 6 bases for V and 7 bases for J; bases not matched to a gene: 10. This CDR3 has 15 amino acids. Germline loops: CDR1 LGHDT, CDR2 YNNKEL (reference sequence). The CDR3 is CASSWVAGVGNEQFF. The CDR3 coding sequence is TGTGCCAGCAGTTGGGTAGCGGGAGTGGGGAATGAGCAGTTCTTC.

The V and J genes are TRBV19 and TRBJ1-5; D perhaps matches TRBD1 (5 bases). This CDR3 spans 14 amino acids. From germline, CDR1 is LNHDA and CDR2 SQIVND (reference sequence). The ends were cut back, 6 bases at V and 4 bases at J, with 13 bases in the middle. The CDR3 region has the DNA TGTGCCAGTAGCACTACTCAGGGAAATCAGCCCCAGCATTTT. Translation: CASSTTQGNQPQHF.

V is TRBV19 and J is TRBJ1-1, with D perhaps matching TRBD1 (6 bases). The CDR3 length is 14 residues. CDR1 is LNHDA and CDR2 is SQIVND in the germline V gene (reference sequence). Trimming pared 7 bases from V and 1 base from J, leaving 13 bases between. CDR3 DNA: TGTGCCAGTACCCCTTGGGGGCGGAACACTGAAGCTTTCTTT. Its translation: CASTPWGRNTEAFF. The full variable domain, with the rest looked up from reference TRBV19 and TRBJ1-1, is DGGITQSPKYLFRKEGQNVTLSCEQNLNHDAMYWYRQDPGQGLRLIYYSQIVNDFQKGDIAEGYSVSREKKESFPLTVTSAQKNPTAFYLCASTPWGRNTEAFFGQGTRLTVV.

The chain is built from TRBV6-5 and TRBJ1-2; D is unclear. This CDR3 spans 15 amino acids. V was shortened by 4 bases and J by 4 bases, with 16 bases between the two germline ends. Germline values: CDR1 MNHEY, CDR2 SVGAGI. CDR3 region: CASSSSGMGFYGYTF. The CDR3, as DNA: TGTGCCAGCAGTTCCTCGGGAATGGGCTTCTATGGCTACACCTTC.